The next 23 T cell receptor beta chains were all read from a single sample in a study of T-cell memory formation after mild COVID-19 (TCRdb year 2021). Library creation used 5' RACE. These reads were obtained on an Illumina NovaSeq 6000. TCRdb passed the public sequencing reads through fastp at Q25 and MiXCR, retaining productive beta sequences. Entries that share a CDR3 protein sequence are merged under the most common genes and DNA. The sample has hundreds of thousands of distinct CDR3 sequences on record, 15% to 20% of them singletons. The ten most abundant clones make up 22% of the sample. Sequencing was performed on PBMCs or a T cell subset sorted from them (not recorded which). Receptor source: a man in his late teens or twenties who had mild COVID-19 (a few samples of this study predate the infection). The sample titles of this study are shuffled in the database, so cell type and time point are left out; the donor was told from shared clones.

The V and J genes are TRBV11-1 and TRBJ2-6; D gene uncertain. The V end lost 0 bases, the J end lost 4 bases, and 4 bases lay between the germline ends. Germline V lookup: CDR1 SGHAT, CDR2 FQDESV (reference sequence). The CDR3 extends over 14 amino acids. The CDR3 loop is CASSLAEGANVLTF. CDR3 DNA: TGTGCCAGCAGCTTAGCGGAGGGGGCCAACGTCCTGACTTTC.

In this sample, this clonotype turned up many times. The V and J genes are TRBV12-3 or TRBV12-4 and TRBJ2-2, with D uncertain. This CDR3 comprises 13 residues. Trimming shortened V by 6 bases and J by 2 bases, and 7 bases separated the two germline ends. The CDR3 reads CASSPENTGELFF. DNA for the CDR3: TGTGCCAGCAGCCCGGAAAACACCGGGGAGCTGTTTTTT.

CDR3 DNA: TGCGCCAGCAGCCCGGGACTGGGTTTTGGGGGTGAGCAGTTCTTC. The encoded protein is CASSPGLGFGGEQFF. This rearrangement joins TRBV5-1 to TRBJ2-1, with a weak D call TRBD2 (6 bases). CDR1 and CDR2 from the germline V gene are SGHRS and YFSETQ. Trimming pared 4 bases from V and 9 bases from J, leaving 20 bases between. There are 15 residues in the CDR3. The entire variable domain, with the rest obtained from reference TRBV5-1 and TRBJ2-1, is as follows: KAGVTQTPRYLIKTRGQQVTLSCSPISGHRSVSWYQQTPGQGLQFLFEYFSETQRNKGNFPGRFSGRQFSNSRSEMNVSTLELGDSALYLCASSPGLGFGGEQFFGPGTRLTVL.

This clonotype was counted between two and nine times. This chain uses TRBV20-1 with TRBJ1-1; the D is unclear. Germline CDR1 is DFQATT and CDR2 is SNEGSKA (reference sequence). The ends were cut back, 6 bases at V and 0 bases at J, with 14 bases in the middle. The CDR3 is 14 amino acids. CDR3 amino acids: CSAEPGFMNTEAFF. In DNA, the CDR3 is TGCAGTGCAGAGCCCGGCTTCATGAACACTGAAGCTTTCTTT.

The chain joins TRBV28 to TRBJ1-6; D call uncertain. Deletions cut 8 bases from V and 6 bases from J, with 11 bases between. The CDR3 has 13 amino acids. In germline, CDR1 is MDHEN, CDR2 SYDVKM. The chain's CDR3 is CASLETVNSPLHF. In nucleotides, the CDR3 is TGTGCCAGCCTAGAGACCGTTAATTCACCCCTCCACTTT. Based on the CDR3 plus reference TRBV28 and TRBJ1-6, the full variable domain is DVKVTQSSRYLVKRTGEKVFLECVQDMDHENMFWYRQDPGLGLRLIYFSYDVKMKEKGDIPEGYSVSREKKERFSLILESASTNQTSMYLCASLETVNSPLHFGNGTRLTVT.

This rearrangement joins TRBV6-5 to TRBJ2-7; TRBD2 matches 7 bases. V lost 7 bases, J lost 1 base, and 10 bases stayed unmatched. Looked up from germline, CDR1 is MNHEY and CDR2 is SVGAGI. The CDR3 covers 15 residues. The CDR3 DNA is TGTGCCAGCAACACCTTGGGGGGGGGTTCCTACGAGCAGTACTTC. It codes for CASNTLGGGSYEQYF.

The chain links TRBV20-1 to TRBJ1-2, with no clear D. V lost 2 bases and J 5 bases, leaving 0 bases between the germline ends. Germline CDR1 reads DFQATT; CDR2 reads SNEGSKA (reference sequence). The CDR3 sequence is 9 residues long. This CDR3 is CSARYGYTF. For the CDR3, the DNA is TGCAGTGCTAGATATGGCTACACCTTC.

The chain joins TRBV24-1 to TRBJ2-2; D perhaps matches TRBD1 (6 bases). Trimming removed 2 bases from V and 4 bases from J, with 16 bases in between. CDR3 length equals 17 residues. Looked up from germline, CDR1 is KGHDR and CDR2 is SFDVKD. CDR3 in amino acids: CATSDYTQGEGTGELFF. CDR3 in DNA: TGTGCCACCAGTGATTATACACAGGGCGAAGGCACCGGGGAGCTGTTTTTT.

Only one count was recorded for this clonotype. The chain links TRBV6-5 to TRBJ1-1; D gene unclear. The CDR3 contains 15 residues. V lost 2 bases and J 0 bases, leaving 10 bases between the germline ends. Per the germline V gene, CDR1 is MNHEY and CDR2 is SVGAGI. The CDR3 sequence is CASSYGGLVNTEAFF. CDR3 nucleotide sequence: TGTGCCAGCAGTTACGGCGGGCTAGTGAACACTGAAGCTTTCTTT.

This clonotype was recorded at least ten times. V and J are TRBV6-4 and TRBJ2-1; D ambiguous. The CDR3 consists of 12 residues. Trimming took off 4 bases at V and 3 bases at J, with 4 bases between the two ends. Germline lookup yields CDR1 MRHNA and CDR2 SNTAGT. The CDR3 DNA sequence: TGTGCCAGCAGTGGAAGCTACAATGAGCAGTTCTTC. Translating it yields CASSGSYNEQFF.

The V and J genes are TRBV7-8 and TRBJ2-3, with D uncertain. Germline CDR1 SGHVS, CDR2 FQNEAQ. Trimming removed 2 bases from V and 5 bases from J, with 5 bases in between. This CDR3 has 12 amino acids. CDR3 bases: TGTGCCAGCAGCTTAATAGTAGATACGCAGTATTTT. This gives the protein CASSLIVDTQYF.

This chain joins TRBV4-1 and TRBJ2-2; 8 nucleotides align to TRBD1. V trimming: 2 bases; J trimming: 4 bases; junction bases outside the gene matches: 6. CDR3 length: 16 amino acids. Germline assignment: CDR1 MGHRA and CDR2 YSYEKL. In nucleotides, the CDR3 is TGCGCCAGCAGCCAACAGGACAGGGTGATCACCGGGGAGCTGTTTTTT. It yields the protein CASSQQDRVITGELFF.

This clonotype was counted ten times or more. The chain has TRBV20-1 and TRBJ1-2, with 7 bases identical to TRBD1. Germline V gene lookup returns CDR1 DFQATT and CDR2 SNEGSKA (reference sequence). Trimming at V came to 0 bases and at J to 3 bases, leaving 1 base not matched to a gene. This CDR3 is built from 13 residues. The CDR3 here is CSARDQGDYGYTF. CDR3 DNA: TGCAGTGCTAGAGACCAGGGGGACTATGGCTACACCTTC.

This clonotype was found a few times. The CDR3, as DNA: TGTGCCAGCAGTTACTCGGGACTAGTACTGTTCTTC. Protein product: CASSYSGLVLFF. The V and J genes are TRBV6-5 and TRBJ2-1; 8 nucleotides align to TRBD2. Losses at the gene ends were 0 bases for V and 15 bases for J; bases not matched to a gene: 4. There are 12 residues in the CDR3. CDR1 MNHEY and CDR2 SVGAGI come from the germline V gene.

The rearrangement joins TRBV11-2 to TRBJ2-3; no clear D. V dropped 8 bases and J dropped 0 bases, with 9 bases sitting between them. The CDR3 spans 13 residues. The germline CDR1 and CDR2 sequences are SGHAT and FQNNGV. The DNA for the CDR3 is TGTGCCAGCCAGTCACCTAGCACAGATACGCAGTATTTT. Its translation: CASQSPSTDTQYF.

This chain links TRBV12-3 or TRBV12-4 with TRBJ2-5, with TRBD2 identical over 10 bases. With 3 bases clipped from V and 4 bases from J, the junction kept 8 bases outside the gene matches. This CDR3 spans 16 amino acids. CDR3 coding DNA: TGTGCCAGCAGTTTTGGGGGGCTAGCGGGGGCAGAGACCCAGTACTTC. Translated: CASSFGGLAGAETQYF.

The J gene is TRBJ2-5, the V gene TRBV12-3 or TRBV12-4; possibly TRBD1 or TRBD2 for D (5 bases each). The CDR3 has 14 residues. The V and J ends lost 4 bases and 4 bases respectively, with 13 bases between them. The CDR3 DNA sequence: TGTGCCAGCAGTTATGGCCAGAGGGGAGAGACCCAGTACTTC. Translating gives CASSYGQRGETQYF.

A few counts support this clonotype. V gene TRBV7-9 combines with J gene TRBJ2-2, with D uncertain. CDR1 and CDR2 (germline): SEHNR, FQNEAQ (reference sequence). This CDR3 region has 16 residues. The V end lost 2 bases, the J end lost 7 bases, and 17 bases lay between the germline ends. The CDR3 DNA is TGTGCCAGCAGCTTAAGGTCATTCCTAGAAAACGGGGAGCTGTTTTTT. It yields the protein CASSLRSFLENGELFF.

The chain recombines TRBV12-3 or TRBV12-4 with TRBJ1-1; 7 positions agree with TRBD1. This CDR3 is 13 amino acids long. Trimming removed 5 bases from V and 4 bases from J; junction bases left unmatched: 4. The DNA of the CDR3 is TGTGCCAGCAGTACCGACAGGGCCACTGAAGCTTTCTTT. Its protein is CASSTDRATEAFF.

The rearrangement joins TRBV7-9 to TRBJ1-5, with TRBD1 as a possible D gene (5 bases). CDR3 length: 14 residues. Germline V CDR1 and CDR2: SEHNR, FQNEAQ (reference sequence). V lost 5 bases and J lost 6, with 14 bases in between. The DNA for the CDR3 is TGTGCCAGCAGCGCCGGGGCAGGCGGTCAGCCCCAGCATTTT. The encoded protein is CASSAGAGGQPQHF.

This clonotype was recorded a few times. J is TRBJ2-1 and V is TRBV12-3 or TRBV12-4; 9 bases align to TRBD1. The length of the CDR3 is 17 residues. V was pared by 2 bases and J by 8 bases, with 13 bases of the junction left unmatched. The CDR3 loop reads CASSLNQPGQGLDEQFF. The CDR3 DNA reads TGTGCCAGCAGTTTAAACCAACCGGGACAGGGACTTGATGAGCAGTTCTTC.

This clonotype was seen a handful of times. This sequence joins TRBV27 and TRBJ2-2; 7 bases map to TRBD1. V was pared by 7 bases and J by 5 bases, with 13 bases of the junction left unmatched. The CDR3 consists of 16 residues. Germline loops: CDR1 MNHEY, CDR2 SMNVEV (reference sequence). DNA for the CDR3: TGTGCCAGCAAGGATGAAAGGGGGCAAGGAACCGGGGAGCTGTTTTTT. Translation gives CASKDERGQGTGELFF.

This clonotype showed up just a few times. The J gene is TRBJ1-1, the V gene TRBV6-2 or TRBV6-3, with D maybe TRBD1 (5 bases). The CDR3 totals 15 residues. CDR1 and CDR2 (germline): MNHEY, SVGEGT. Between the trimmed V and J ends, which lost 4 bases and 0 bases, there was a span of 12 bases. CDR3 region: CASSSMTVMNTEAFF. DNA of the CDR3: TGTGCCAGCAGTTCCATGACAGTCATGAACACTGAAGCTTTCTTT.